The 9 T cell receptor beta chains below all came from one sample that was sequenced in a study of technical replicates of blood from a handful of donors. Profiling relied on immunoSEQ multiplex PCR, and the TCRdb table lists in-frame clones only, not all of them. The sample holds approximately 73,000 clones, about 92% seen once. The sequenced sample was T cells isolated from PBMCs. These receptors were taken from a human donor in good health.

CDR3 amino acids: CASSVRDRVTEAFF. The CDR3 DNA reads TGTGCCAGCAGCGTCCGGGACAGGGTCACTGAAGCTTTCTTT. The chain is built from TRBV5-6 and TRBJ1-1; 9 positions agree with TRBD1. This CDR3 has 14 residues. The V gene's germline CDR1 is SGHDT and CDR2 YYEEEE. V shed 4 bases and J 4 bases; nucleotides not matched to a gene: 5.

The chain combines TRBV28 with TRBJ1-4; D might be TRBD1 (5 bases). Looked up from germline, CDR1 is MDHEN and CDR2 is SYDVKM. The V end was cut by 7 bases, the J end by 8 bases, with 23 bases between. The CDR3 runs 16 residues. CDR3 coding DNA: TGTGCCAGCATCCTAAGTGGGGACCCGGGGGGAGAAAAACTGTTTTTT. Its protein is CASILSGDPGGEKLFF.

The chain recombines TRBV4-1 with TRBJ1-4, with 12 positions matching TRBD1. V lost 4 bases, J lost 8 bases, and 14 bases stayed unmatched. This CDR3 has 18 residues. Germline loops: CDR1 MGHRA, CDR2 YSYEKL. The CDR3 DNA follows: TGCGCCAGCAGCCGGGCTCGAGTCTGGGACAGGGGGCGGGAAAAACTGTTTTTT. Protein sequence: CASSRARVWDRGREKLFF.

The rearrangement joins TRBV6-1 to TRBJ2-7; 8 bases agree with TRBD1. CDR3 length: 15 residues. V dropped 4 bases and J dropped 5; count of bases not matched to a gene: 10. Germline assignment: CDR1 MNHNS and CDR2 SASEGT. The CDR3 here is CASSGPRTGIDEQYF. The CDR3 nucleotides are TGTGCCAGCAGTGGCCCCCGGACAGGGATCGACGAGCAGTACTTC.

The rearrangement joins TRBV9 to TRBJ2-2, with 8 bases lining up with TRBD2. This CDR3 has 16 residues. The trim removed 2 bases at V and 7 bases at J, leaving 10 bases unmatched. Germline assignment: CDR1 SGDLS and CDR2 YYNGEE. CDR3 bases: TGTGCCAGCAGCGTTAGGGAGCGGGAGTCCAACGGGGAGCTGTTTTTT. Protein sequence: CASSVRERESNGELFF.

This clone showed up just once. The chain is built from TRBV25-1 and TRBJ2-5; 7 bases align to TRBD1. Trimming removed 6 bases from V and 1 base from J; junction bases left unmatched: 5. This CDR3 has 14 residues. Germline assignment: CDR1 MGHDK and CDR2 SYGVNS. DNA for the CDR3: TGTGCCAGCAGCAAGGACAGGATCCAAGAGACCCAGTACTTC. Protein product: CASSKDRIQETQYF.

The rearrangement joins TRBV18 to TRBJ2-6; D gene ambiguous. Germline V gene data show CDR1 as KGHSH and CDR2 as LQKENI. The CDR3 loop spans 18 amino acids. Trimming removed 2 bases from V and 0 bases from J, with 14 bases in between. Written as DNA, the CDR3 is TGTGCCAGCTCACCAGTACAGCTTTCCCACTCTGGGGCCAACGTCCTGACTTTC. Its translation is CASSPVQLSHSGANVLTF.

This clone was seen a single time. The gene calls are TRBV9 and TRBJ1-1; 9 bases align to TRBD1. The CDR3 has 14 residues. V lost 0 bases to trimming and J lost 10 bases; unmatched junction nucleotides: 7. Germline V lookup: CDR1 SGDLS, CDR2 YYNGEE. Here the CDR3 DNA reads TGTGCCAGCAGCGTAGGGTGGGACAGGGCTGCAGCTTTCTTT. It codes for CASSVGWDRAAAFF.

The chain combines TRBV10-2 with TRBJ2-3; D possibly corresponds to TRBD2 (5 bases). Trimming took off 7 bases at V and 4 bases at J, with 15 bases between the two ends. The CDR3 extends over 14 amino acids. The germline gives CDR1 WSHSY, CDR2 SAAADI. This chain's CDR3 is CASINERSADTQYF. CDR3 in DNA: TGCGCCAGCATCAACGAGCGGAGCGCAGATACGCAGTATTTT.